The 10 T cell receptor beta chains in this list originate from one sample, sequenced in a study of immune evolution from preneoplasia to lung adenocarcinoma. Sequencing was performed with immunoSEQ multiplex PCR; in TCRdb, only in-frame clones are kept and a portion is missing. The data contain approximately 7,000 clones, around 80% of them singletons. The sequenced sample consisted of FFPE invasive lung adenocarcinoma tissue. The receptors originated from a person between 55 and 69 years old with lung adenocarcinoma.

This clone is a singleton in its sample. J is TRBJ2-2 and V is TRBV7-8, with TRBD2 identical over 7 bases. The V gene's germline CDR1 is SGHVS and CDR2 FQNEAQ. V gave up 4 bases and J gave up 6 bases; unmatched junction bases: 8. The CDR3 runs to 15 residues. CDR3 sequence reads: CASSSRPGGSGELFF. CDR3 in DNA: TGTGCCAGCAGCTCCCGCCCGGGAGGCTCCGGGGAGCTGTTTTTT.

The chain links TRBV18 to TRBJ2-3; 7 bases map to TRBD1. CDR1 and CDR2 from the germline V gene are KGHSH and LQKENI. CDR3 length: 14 amino acids. With 5 bases clipped from V and 4 bases from J, the junction kept 6 bases outside the gene matches. CDR3 nucleotides: TGTGCCAGCTCAACTTACAGGGGCTCAGATACGCAGTATTTT. Residues: CASSTYRGSDTQYF.

As DNA, the CDR3 is TGTGCCAGCAGCCCGGGACAGGGTGCTGAAAAACTGTTTTTT. Translation: CASSPGQGAEKLFF. V and J are TRBV5-8 and TRBJ1-4; 9 bases fit TRBD1. J was trimmed by 7 bases and V by 4 bases; bases with no gene match: 5. CDR1 SGHTS and CDR2 YDEGEE come from the germline V gene. This CDR3 region has 14 residues.

The chain carries TRBV6-6 and TRBJ1-5; 7 positions agree with TRBD1. The CDR3 sequence is 16 residues long. Germline V CDR1 and CDR2: MNHNY, SVGAGI (reference sequence). V trimming: 5 bases; J trimming: 6 bases; junction bases outside the gene matches: 13. The CDR3 is CASSTGQDPSAQPQHF. CDR3 nucleotide sequence: TGTGCCAGCAGTACTGGACAGGACCCCTCAGCTCAGCCCCAGCATTTT.

V usage is TRBV5-6 and J usage is TRBJ1-1; a weak D match, TRBD1 (6 bases). The CDR3 sequence is 14 residues long. Germline loops: CDR1 SGHDT, CDR2 YYEEEE. Between the trimmed V and J ends, which lost 0 bases and 11 bases, there was a span of 17 bases. Here the CDR3 reads CASSLGDTPGDAFF. DNA for the CDR3: TGTGCCAGCAGCTTGGGGGACACTCCAGGTGACGCTTTCTTT.

This chain joins TRBV7-2 and TRBJ1-5; no definite D call. Trimming pared 4 bases from V and 0 bases from J, leaving 10 bases between. The CDR3 consists of 15 residues. The germline gives CDR1 SGHTA, CDR2 FQGNSA. The CDR3 sequence is CASSSTPYSNQPQHF. CDR3 nucleotides: TGTGCCAGCAGCTCGACCCCGTATAGCAATCAGCCCCAGCATTTT.

V and J are TRBV4-3 and TRBJ2-2; D ambiguous. With 9 bases removed from V and 4 bases from J, the gap between germline ends came to 6 bases. The CDR3 has 11 amino acids. Germline CDR1 reads LGHNA; CDR2 reads YSLEER. DNA of the CDR3: TGCGCCAGTGAGGCCACCGGGGAGCTGTTTTTT. This gives the protein CASEATGELFF.

The V call is TRBV6-5, the J call TRBJ1-1, with 8 positions matching TRBD1. The ends lost 5 bases at V and 4 bases at J; junction bases unmatched: 6. The CDR3 runs 14 residues. Per the germline V gene, CDR1 is MNHEY and CDR2 is SVGAGI. For the CDR3, the DNA is TGTGCCAGCAGTAAGTGGACAGGGACCACTGAAGCTTTCTTT. This codes for CASSKWTGTTEAFF.

This chain joins TRBV4-2 and TRBJ2-3; a possible D gene is TRBD2 (6 bases). The CDR3 is 15 residues long. Germline V gene lookup returns CDR1 LGHNA and CDR2 YNFKEQ. V lost 5 bases and J 2 bases, leaving 14 bases between the germline ends. The CDR3 bases are TGTGCCAGCAGCTTGGTGGGCGGGACCACAGATACGCAGTATTTT. This sequence encodes CASSLVGGTTDTQYF.

This clone was recorded a few times. The rearrangement uses TRBV7-9 and TRBJ2-1, with 9 bases aligning to TRBD1. The CDR3 runs 15 residues. Germline V lookup: CDR1 SEHNR, CDR2 FQNEAQ (reference sequence). The V and J ends lost 4 bases and 4 bases, in that order; junction bases with no gene match: 5. The CDR3 DNA reads TGTGCCAGCAGCTCCGGACAGGGGCCTTACAATGAGCAGTTCTTC. It specifies CASSSGQGPYNEQFF.